What follows describes a single T cell receptor (beta chain). This specimen comes from a study of blood T cell repertoires in COVID-19. About the research overall: Nucleic acid was either cDNA or gDNA, and it came from T cells, B-cell-depleted T cells, or PBMCs.

TCRdb keeps only in-frame clones here, not all; method: immunoSEQ multiplex PCR. The profile shows some 76,000 clones, approximately 81% of them singletons. This CDR3 region has 16 residues. With 0 bases clipped from V and 5 bases from J, the junction kept 10 bases outside the gene matches. Per the germline V gene, CDR1 is GTSNPN and CDR2 is SVGIG (reference sequence). The sequenced sample was peripheral blood. The chain joins TRBV30 to TRBJ1-1; 9 nucleotides agree with TRBD1. This sequence was found in a woman aged 60-75 years with acute or convalescent COVID-19. CDR3 nucleotides: TGTGCCTGGAGTGTACCTTCCTGGGACAGGGAGACTGAAGCTTTCTTT. Translation gives CAWSVPSWDRETEAFF.